This TCR beta chain derives from a study of identical twins. TCRdb fed the 5' RACE reads into MiXCR, producing one record per CDR3 protein. This table holds around 510,000 distinct CDR3 sequences, about 13% found once. Study-wide results and caveats: It was cross-sectional statistical analysis, not following the same donors, that the conclusions relied on.

Points on this clonotype: Its antigen is unknown.

V lost 3 bases to trimming and J lost 2 bases; unmatched junction nucleotides: 11. The CDR3 sequence is 17 residues long. CDR1 is KGHSH and CDR2 is LQKENI in the germline V gene. The sample was also linked to a second study, of yellow fever vaccine responses in identical twins.

The sequenced sample consisted of CD4+ T cells sorted from blood. The TCR originated in a woman between 18 and 29 years old in good health. The chain joins TRBV18 to TRBJ2-5, with 8 bases identical to TRBD2. The chain's CDR3 is CASSPTRSASGQETQYF. The CDR3 bases are TGTGCCAGCTCACCCACCCGGTCGGCTAGCGGGCAAGAGACCCAGTACTTC.